The rows below give T cell receptor beta chains drawn from one sample of a study of vaccination and CD4 T cells after COVID-19. One entry per CDR3 protein results from TCRdb running MiXCR on the PCR reads. The sample includes approximately 15,000 distinct CDR3 sequences, 26% of them seen just once. These receptors have no identified antigens. Sequenced: cultured CD4+ T cells from blood. These receptor sequences come from a human donor with COVID-19. Both conserved end residues are trimmed from each CDR3. The order of the fields is clone size, V gene, J gene, CDR3 protein. Only some rows state a clone size, as once, few, many or a class for expanded clones.

clone_size: -
v_call: TRBV20-1
j_call: TRBJ1-4
cdr3_aa: SASIATNEKLF

clone_size: few
v_call: TRBV4-1
j_call: TRBJ2-3
cdr3_aa: ASRPVLSTDTQY

clone_size: few
v_call: TRBV21-1
j_call: TRBJ2-7
cdr3_aa: ASSSSRRLSYEQY

clone_size: few
v_call: TRBV7-2
j_call: TRBJ1-5
cdr3_aa: ASSQGGGQPQH

clone_size: few
v_call: TRBV7-9
j_call: TRBJ1-1
cdr3_aa: ASSPIREATEAF

clone_size: few
v_call: TRBV6-1
j_call: TRBJ1-5
cdr3_aa: ASSKAVGQPQH

clone_size: few
v_call: TRBV20-1
j_call: TRBJ1-5
cdr3_aa: SASLRTGSNQPQH

clone_size: -
v_call: TRBV23-1
j_call: TRBJ1-3
cdr3_aa: ASSHPGTGGNTIY

clone_size: -
v_call: TRBV14
j_call: TRBJ1-3
cdr3_aa: ASSQTGKSGNTIY

clone_size: few
v_call: TRBV6-5
j_call: TRBJ1-1
cdr3_aa: ASSFERGRTEAF

clone_size: few
v_call: TRBV11-2
j_call: TRBJ2-3
cdr3_aa: ASSLDASGGADTQY

clone_size: -
v_call: TRBV11-3
j_call: TRBJ2-7
cdr3_aa: ASSNDRGRNEQY

clone_size: -
v_call: TRBV20-1
j_call: TRBJ1-5
cdr3_aa: SARDIAGGGQPQH

clone_size: few
v_call: TRBV5-8
j_call: TRBJ1-1
cdr3_aa: ASSFLPWEAF

clone_size: once
v_call: TRBV18
j_call: TRBJ2-3
cdr3_aa: ASSPTQPWRGFTDTQY

clone_size: -
v_call: TRBV7-6
j_call: TRBJ2-1
cdr3_aa: ASSSYGQTYNEQF

clone_size: -
v_call: TRBV7-2
j_call: TRBJ2-3
cdr3_aa: ASSLRTDTQY

clone_size: few
v_call: TRBV14
j_call: TRBJ1-1
cdr3_aa: ASSQRTGKDTEAF

clone_size: few
v_call: TRBV27
j_call: TRBJ2-1
cdr3_aa: ASSYLGRDNEQF

clone_size: -
v_call: TRBV2
j_call: TRBJ2-6
cdr3_aa: ASSDADGANVLT

clone_size: few
v_call: TRBV5-1
j_call: TRBJ1-1
cdr3_aa: ASSYLVGTGGTEAF

clone_size: few
v_call: TRBV24-1
j_call: TRBJ2-3
cdr3_aa: ATSDPRQGAGDTQY

clone_size: -
v_call: TRBV5-1
j_call: TRBJ1-2
cdr3_aa: ASSTGQVYGYT

clone_size: -
v_call: TRBV27
j_call: TRBJ2-3
cdr3_aa: ASRTLEQGSDTQY

clone_size: -
v_call: TRBV20-1
j_call: TRBJ2-5
cdr3_aa: SAGGGAETQY

clone_size: -
v_call: TRBV29-1
j_call: TRBJ2-3
cdr3_aa: SVEGSTGATDTQY

clone_size: medium-sized
v_call: TRBV20-1
j_call: TRBJ1-5
cdr3_aa: SASGQGISQPQH

clone_size: few
v_call: TRBV7-9
j_call: TRBJ1-4
cdr3_aa: ASSLGSLGEKLF

clone_size: -
v_call: TRBV5-6
j_call: TRBJ1-2
cdr3_aa: ASSGEGYGYT

clone_size: -
v_call: TRBV28
j_call: TRBJ1-2
cdr3_aa: TSSSPDRVSGGYT

clone_size: -
v_call: TRBV5-3
j_call: TRBJ1-1
cdr3_aa: ARSLRGGDTEAF

clone_size: few
v_call: TRBV19
j_call: TRBJ1-4
cdr3_aa: ASSIATGATNEKLF

clone_size: few
v_call: TRBV30
j_call: TRBJ1-3
cdr3_aa: AWSPDSGNTIY

clone_size: few
v_call: TRBV20-1
j_call: TRBJ2-7
cdr3_aa: SATRTGKVYEQY

clone_size: -
v_call: TRBV11-2
j_call: TRBJ1-2
cdr3_aa: ASSLDRGQRGGYT

clone_size: few
v_call: TRBV2
j_call: TRBJ1-4
cdr3_aa: ASSEGGTNEKLF

clone_size: few
v_call: TRBV2
j_call: TRBJ2-2
cdr3_aa: ASSEQGARTGELF

clone_size: few
v_call: TRBV11-3
j_call: TRBJ1-6
cdr3_aa: ASSLDLGAGQNYNSPLH

clone_size: -
v_call: TRBV27
j_call: TRBJ1-1
cdr3_aa: VSSSSAKSAEAF

clone_size: few
v_call: TRBV6-5
j_call: TRBJ1-1
cdr3_aa: ASSYDRQGSTEAF

clone_size: -
v_call: TRBV19
j_call: TRBJ2-7
cdr3_aa: ASSLQTGGVGYEQY

clone_size: -
v_call: TRBV7-2
j_call: TRBJ2-3
cdr3_aa: ASSSLAGGPNTQY